This is a list of T cell receptor beta chains from one sample in a study of human T cells and chemical hapten exposure. TCRdb fed the RACE reads into MiXCR, producing one record per CDR3 protein. The data contain fewer than 500,000 distinct CDR3 sequences, 4.8% of them singletons. The sample was whole blood, taken in connection with sensitization to the hapten diphenylcyclopropenone (DPC). The receptors derive from a woman in her 50s with alopecia areata. Some clones in this sample may be carry-over from other donors' samples. The CDR3 runs from the conserved cysteine through the conserved F or W.

j_call v_call cdr3_aa
TRBJ1-1 TRBV27 CASSTGSTEAFF
TRBJ1-1 TRBV6-6 CASSPGLSPEAFF
TRBJ2-7 TRBV30 CAWRASGRATEQYF
TRBJ2-7 TRBV30 CAWSSGTGVSYEQYF
TRBJ2-7 TRBV21-1 CASSKVSGGLREQYF
TRBJ2-5 TRBV5-6 CASSRSWLSETQYF
TRBJ2-1 TRBV5-1 CASSLDRVGGGEQFF
TRBJ1-4 TRBV20-1 CSASEGSTTNEKLFF
TRBJ2-7 TRBV12-3/TRBV12-4 CASSPPFPSGSRYEQYF
TRBJ1-1 TRBV9 CASSVLQGAVNTEAFF
TRBJ1-1 TRBV6-5 CASSYSIGGSVAFF
TRBJ2-1 TRBV7-2 CASSLVAWNEQFF
TRBJ1-5 TRBV12-3/TRBV12-4 CASSQTGQPQHF
TRBJ2-7 TRBV12-3/TRBV12-4 CASSLNRVYEQYF
TRBJ2-1 TRBV24-1 CATSEPPGDEQFF
TRBJ2-7 TRBV27 CASSPQGLAAYYEQYF
TRBJ1-3 TRBV20-1 CSASRQGPGNTIYF
TRBJ1-5 TRBV18 CASSPGGPSNQPQHF
TRBJ2-7 TRBV7-2 CASSYPGQGKYEQYF
TRBJ1-6 TRBV6-5 CASSYVRDRVRNSPLHF
TRBJ2-3 TRBV4-2 CASSRSSHAGGGNTQYF
TRBJ2-3 TRBV24-1 CATSKTSGGLTDTQYF
TRBJ2-3 TRBV20-1 CSASPGDTQYF
TRBJ1-5 TRBV4-1 CASSQVGRGANQPQHF
TRBJ1-5 TRBV6-2/TRBV6-3 CASRAPAGRSSNQPQHF
TRBJ1-2 TRBV7-2 CASSTSSWTAYGYTF
TRBJ1-1 TRBV12-5 CASGLAQGTEAFF
TRBJ2-7 TRBV5-5 CASSLGPSNYEQYF
TRBJ2-1 TRBV2 CASSPQNEQFF
TRBJ2-1 TRBV4-1 CASSQEGTSGGNNEQFF
TRBJ2-1 TRBV5-5 CASSSLGLRYSEQFF
TRBJ1-4 TRBV5-1 CASSDGTTNEKLFF
TRBJ1-5 TRBV21-1 CASNHRQLLNQPQHF
TRBJ1-4 TRBV14 CASSQDSMRGNEKLFF
TRBJ2-2 TRBV29-1 CSATQLNTGELFF
TRBJ2-7 TRBV4-3 CASSQAGTTNDEQYF
TRBJ2-2 TRBV11-2 CASSLAALAGGPTGELFF
TRBJ2-1 TRBV6-2/TRBV6-3 CASSLRGAGGYNEQFF
TRBJ1-2 TRBV20-1 CSASETGTGGFGYTF
TRBJ2-1 TRBV3-1 CASSQESSGRSEQFF
TRBJ2-3 TRBV10-1 CASSETLGTGADTQYF
TRBJ2-7 TRBV12-3/TRBV12-4 CASSTIAGGPYEQYF
TRBJ2-3 TRBV4-2 CASSQDDGSTDTQYF
TRBJ2-2 TRBV20-1 CSAARFTGELFF
TRBJ1-6 TRBV5-4 CASSLQDRAGSPLHF
TRBJ1-1 TRBV20-1 CSARDARTRLNTEAFF
TRBJ1-1 TRBV29-1 CSVNFARDTEAFF
TRBJ2-1 TRBV7-9 CASSLSQGINYNEQFF
TRBJ1-1 TRBV3-1 CASSYLRFHTEAFF
TRBJ1-5 TRBV12-3/TRBV12-4 CASGPYRGGQPQHF
TRBJ2-7 TRBV30 CAWSRGQGRDEQYF
TRBJ1-5 TRBV30 CAWSVLGGGQPQHF
TRBJ2-3 TRBV24-1 CATSDPLADTQYF
TRBJ2-2 TRBV11-2 CASSLARSANTGELFF
TRBJ2-1 TRBV20-1 CSASGTDWNEQFF
TRBJ1-1 TRBV7-2 CASRRDRGSTEAFF